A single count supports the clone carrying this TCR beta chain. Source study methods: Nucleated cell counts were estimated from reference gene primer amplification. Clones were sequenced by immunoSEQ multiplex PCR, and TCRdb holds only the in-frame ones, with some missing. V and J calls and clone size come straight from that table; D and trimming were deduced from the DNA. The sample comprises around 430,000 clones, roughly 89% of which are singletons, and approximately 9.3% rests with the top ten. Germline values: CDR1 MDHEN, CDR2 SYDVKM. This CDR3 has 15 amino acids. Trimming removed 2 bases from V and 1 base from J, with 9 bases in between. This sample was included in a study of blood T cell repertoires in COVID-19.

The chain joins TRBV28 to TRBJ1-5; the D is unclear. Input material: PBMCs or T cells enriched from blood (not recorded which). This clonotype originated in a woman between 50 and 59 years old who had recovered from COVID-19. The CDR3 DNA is TGTGCCAGCAGTTTACTCGGGAGGAGCAATCAGCCCCAGCATTTT. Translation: CASSLLGRSNQPQHF.